These 22 T cell receptor beta chains were all obtained from the same sample, sequenced in a study of shared T cell receptors in the human thymus. The table came from immunoSEQ multiplex PCR; TCRdb's copy has only in-frame clones and leaves some out. The data hold 500,000 to 850,000 clones, with more than 75% observed a single time. The same sample was also studied in work on human thymus T cells.

Sample: thymocytes. These receptors were taken from a boy younger than two with a congenital heart defect.

This chain connects TRBV10-2 to TRBJ2-7; D is perhaps TRBD1 (5 bases). Trimming pared 7 bases from V and 4 bases from J, leaving 14 bases between. The germline V gene encodes CDR1 WSHSY and CDR2 SAAADI. This CDR3 is built from 13 residues. CDR3 coding DNA: TGCGCCAGCAAGGGTCGACAGAGTTACGAGCAGTACTTC. Its translation: CASKGRQSYEQYF.

This chain joins TRBV30 and TRBJ2-7; D unclear. CDR1 is GTSNPN and CDR2 is SVGIG in the germline V gene (reference sequence). The CDR3 is made up of 12 amino acids. V lost 3 bases and J lost 0, with 6 bases in between. As DNA, the CDR3 is TGTGCCTGGAGGGGCCACTCCTACGAGCAGTACTTC. It codes for CAWRGHSYEQYF.

This sequence joins TRBV7-9 and TRBJ1-1; no firm D call. Looked up from germline, CDR1 is SEHNR and CDR2 is FQNEAQ (reference sequence). CDR3 length equals 17 residues. The germline V and J ends were trimmed by 7 bases and 0 bases, with 21 bases remaining between them. For the CDR3, the DNA is TGTGCCAGCACCCCCGGGGAGGCAGACCTTCTGAACACTGAAGCTTTCTTT. It translates to CASTPGEADLLNTEAFF.

The chain is built from TRBV9 and TRBJ2-5, with D possibly TRBD1 on 6 matching bases. The CDR3 extends over 13 amino acids. From germline, CDR1 is SGDLS and CDR2 YYNGEE. Trimming removed 5 bases from V and 3 bases from J, with 11 bases in between. CDR3 in DNA: TGTGCCAGCAGTTCTCACAGGGAAGAGACCCAGTACTTC. This codes for CASSSHREETQYF.

The J gene is TRBJ2-2, the V gene TRBV9; 7 positions match TRBD2. CDR3 length: 16 residues. V lost 4 bases and J lost 4; bases outside the gene matches: 10. The V gene's germline CDR1 is SGDLS and CDR2 YYNGEE. The CDR3 is CASSPSELAVTGELFF. The CDR3 coding sequence is TGTGCCAGCAGCCCTTCAGAGCTAGCGGTCACCGGGGAGCTGTTTTTT.

This clone was observed a single time. This chain links TRBV5-1 with TRBJ2-1, with 9 bases fitting TRBD2. CDR3 length: 18 residues. From germline, CDR1 is SGHRS and CDR2 YFSETQ. The V and J ends lost 0 bases and 6 bases, in that order; junction bases with no gene match: 13. In DNA form, the CDR3 reads TGCGCCAGCAGCTTGGAGTTCGTTACCGCGGGGGGGCCCAATGAGCAGTTCTTC. It codes for CASSLEFVTAGGPNEQFF.

This chain joins TRBV10-3 and TRBJ1-2, with TRBD1 matching over 9 bases. The CDR3 sequence is 17 residues long. V lost 5 bases and J lost 4; bases outside the gene matches: 14. Germline CDR1 reads ENHRY; CDR2 reads SYGVKD. CDR3 sequence (DNA): TGTGCCATCAGTCTTAACCGGGACAGGGTTTTCGGCTATGGCTACACCTTC. Protein product: CAISLNRDRVFGYGYTF.

V is TRBV28 and J is TRBJ1-4, with 8 nucleotides matching TRBD1. The CDR3 is 13 amino acids. The V segment lost 7 bases and the J segment 7 bases; nucleotides outside the gene matches: 5. Germline CDR1 reads MDHEN; CDR2 reads SYDVKM. The CDR3 sequence is CASIRTGTEKLFF. CDR3 nucleotide sequence: TGTGCCAGCATCCGGACAGGGACTGAAAAACTGTTTTTT.

The chain links TRBV7-2 to TRBJ1-2; D call uncertain. Deletions cut 2 bases from V and 7 bases from J, with 20 bases between. The CDR3 extends over 16 amino acids. From germline, CDR1 is SGHTA and CDR2 FQGNSA. The CDR3 coding sequence is TGTGCCAGCAGCTTACGTTATGGGGAGGTAGCTAGTGGCTACACCTTC. This sequence encodes CASSLRYGEVASGYTF.

Written as DNA, the CDR3 is TGCAGCGACGGCGATACAGGGCTCGCTGACTATGGCTACACCTTC. This sequence encodes CSDGDTGLADYGYTF. The chain uses TRBV29-1 and TRBJ1-2, with D perhaps TRBD1 (6 bases). The V gene lost 7 bases and the J gene lost 3 bases, with 21 bases spanning the gap. The CDR3 covers 15 residues. Germline-derived CDR1 and CDR2 are SQVTM and ANQGSEA. Using reference TRBV29-1 and TRBJ1-2 for the parts outside the CDR3, the full variable domain is SAVISQKPSRDICQRGTSLTIQCQVDSQVTMMFWYRQQPGQSLTLIATANQGSEATYESGFVIDKFPISRPNLTFSTLTVSNMSPEDSSIYLCSDGDTGLADYGYTFGSGTRLTVV.

The CDR3 loop is CASSQSGGGPEETQYF. The CDR3 DNA is TGCGCCAGCAGCCAGAGTGGGGGGGGGCCGGAAGAGACCCAGTACTTC. This chain connects TRBV4-3 to TRBJ2-5, with D perhaps TRBD2 (7 bases). Trimming removed 3 bases from V and 3 bases from J, with 17 bases in between. The CDR3 sequence is 16 residues long. Germline V gives CDR1 LGHNA, CDR2 YSLEER.

The chain couples TRBV4-1 to TRBJ1-5; the D is unclear. Germline V gene lookup returns CDR1 MGHRA and CDR2 YSYEKL. V was cut by 2 bases and J by 3 bases, with 8 bases left in between. The CDR3 contains 14 residues. The CDR3, as DNA: TGCGCCAGCAGCCAACTTCACATCAATCAGCCCCAGCATTTT. This gives the protein CASSQLHINQPQHF.

The rearrangement links TRBV30 to TRBJ2-3; 16 bases are a match to TRBD2. The CDR3 has 18 residues. Germline trimming cut 6 bases from V and 4 bases from J; bases unmatched to any gene: 13. CDR1 GTSNPN and CDR2 SVGIG come from the germline V gene (reference sequence). This chain's CDR3 is CACHDCGTSGRVSDTQYF. The CDR3 DNA reads TGTGCCTGCCACGATTGCGGGACTAGCGGGAGGGTCTCAGATACGCAGTATTTT.

In this sample, this clone turned up a few times. CDR3 amino acids: CASSDPGQGNGRNTGELFF. Written as DNA, the CDR3 is TGCGCCAGCAGTGACCCAGGACAGGGAAACGGACGGAACACCGGGGAGCTGTTTTTT. This chain links TRBV10-2 with TRBJ2-2; the match to TRBD1 covers 8 bases. CDR1 and CDR2 (germline): WSHSY, SAAADI. After removal of 3 bases from V and 1 base from J, the junction contained 13 bases not matched to a gene. The CDR3 is 19 amino acids.

The gene calls are TRBV6-5 and TRBJ2-1, with unresolved D. In germline, CDR1 is MNHEY, CDR2 SVGAGI. This CDR3 has 16 residues. V gave up 2 bases and J gave up 2 bases, with 13 bases separating them. DNA of the CDR3: TGTGCCAGCAGTTACCCCCGAAGAGCCCCCTACAATGAGCAGTTCTTC. Protein product: CASSYPRRAPYNEQFF.

The J gene is TRBJ2-5, the V gene TRBV20-1; D not certain. V gave up 4 bases and J gave up 7 bases, with 7 bases separating them. From germline, CDR1 is DFQATT and CDR2 SNEGSKA (reference sequence). This CDR3 region has 10 residues. The CDR3 nucleotides read TGCAGTGCTACCCCCGGGACCCAGTACTTC. Translating gives CSATPGTQYF.

V and J are TRBV15 and TRBJ1-2, with D unclear. Trimming removed 0 bases at V and 0 bases at J, with 8 bases between. The CDR3 covers 15 residues. Germline assignment: CDR1 LNHNV and CDR2 YYDKDF (reference sequence). The CDR3: CATSRDHAANYGYTF. DNA for the CDR3: TGTGCCACCAGCAGAGATCATGCGGCTAACTATGGCTACACCTTC.

The CDR3 DNA sequence: TGTGCCAGCAGTTACTCGATCGGCGGGGGGGCCCACGAGCAGTACTTC. Translating it yields CASSYSIGGGAHEQYF. The genes are TRBV6-6 and TRBJ2-7, with 9 bases matching TRBD2. The V and J ends lost 0 bases and 5 bases, in that order; junction bases with no gene match: 8. This CDR3 is built from 16 residues. Germline-derived CDR1 and CDR2 are MNHNY and SVGAGI (reference sequence).

The chain uses TRBV25-1 and TRBJ2-1; weak D call: TRBD1 (6 bases). V lost 3 bases and J 5 bases, leaving 14 bases between the germline ends. In germline, CDR1 is MGHDK, CDR2 SYGVNS. This CDR3 spans 15 amino acids. The CDR3 DNA sequence: TGTGCCAGCAGTGATGTTAACCAGGGGAACAATGAGCAGTTCTTC. This gives the protein CASSDVNQGNNEQFF.

The rearrangement links TRBV28 to TRBJ2-1, with 12 bases matching TRBD1. The CDR3 has 15 amino acids. Germline CDR1 and CDR2: MDHEN and SYDVKM. Trimming at V came to 6 bases and at J to 10 bases, leaving 10 bases not matched to a gene. CDR3 sequence (DNA): TGTGCCAGCAGCGACCCGGGACAGGGGGCTCGCGAGCAGTTCTTC. This translates into CASSDPGQGAREQFF.

The CDR3 region is CASSSGAGTGYEQYF. The CDR3 coding sequence is TGTGCCAGTAGTTCGGGAGCCGGGACAGGCTACGAGCAGTACTTC. The chain employs TRBV19 and TRBJ2-7, with 8 bases aligning to TRBD1. V trimming: 5 bases; J trimming: 3 bases; junction bases outside the gene matches: 9. CDR3 length equals 15 residues. Per the germline V gene, CDR1 is LNHDA and CDR2 is SQIVND (reference sequence). The full variable domain, rest sourced from reference TRBV19 and TRBJ2-7, is DGGITQSPKYLFRKEGQNVTLSCEQNLNHDAMYWYRQDPGQGLRLIYYSQIVNDFQKGDIAEGYSVSREKKESFPLTVTSAQKNPTAFYLCASSSGAGTGYEQYFGPGTRLTVT.

The chain uses TRBV19 and TRBJ1-5; D gene unclear. The V end lost 5 bases, the J end lost 4 bases, and 9 bases lay between the germline ends. Looked up from germline, CDR1 is LNHDA and CDR2 is SQIVND (reference sequence). The CDR3 is made up of 13 amino acids. CDR3 amino acids: CASSLALNQPQHF. The CDR3 nucleotides read TGTGCCAGTAGTCTTGCCCTAAATCAGCCCCAGCATTTT.